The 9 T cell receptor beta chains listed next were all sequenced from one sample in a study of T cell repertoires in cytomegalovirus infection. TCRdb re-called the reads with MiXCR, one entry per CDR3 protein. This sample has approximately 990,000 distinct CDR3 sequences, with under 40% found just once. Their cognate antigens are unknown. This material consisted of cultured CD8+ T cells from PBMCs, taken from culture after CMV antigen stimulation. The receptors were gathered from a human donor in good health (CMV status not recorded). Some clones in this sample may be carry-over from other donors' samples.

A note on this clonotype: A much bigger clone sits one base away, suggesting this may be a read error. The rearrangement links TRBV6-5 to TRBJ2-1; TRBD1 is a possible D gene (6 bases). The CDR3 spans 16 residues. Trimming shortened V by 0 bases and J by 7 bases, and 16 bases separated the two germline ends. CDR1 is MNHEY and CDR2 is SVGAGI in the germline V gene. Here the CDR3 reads CASSYSFGTTGNEQFF. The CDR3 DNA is TGTGCCAGCAGTTACTCGTTTGGGACCACAGGGAATGAGCAGTTCTTC.

In DNA, the CDR3 is TGTGCCAGTAGTATTGGGATTCAATATGGCTACACCTTC. Translating it yields CASSIGIQYGYTF. This chain joins TRBV19 and TRBJ1-2; D call uncertain. This CDR3 comprises 13 residues. Germline V lookup: CDR1 LNHDA, CDR2 SQIVND (reference sequence). Trimming left V 3 bases short and J 5 bases short, with 10 bases between.

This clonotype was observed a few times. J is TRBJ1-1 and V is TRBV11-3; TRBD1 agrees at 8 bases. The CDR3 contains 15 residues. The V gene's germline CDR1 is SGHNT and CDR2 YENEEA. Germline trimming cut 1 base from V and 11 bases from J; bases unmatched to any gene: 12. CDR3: CASSLARTGRKEAFF. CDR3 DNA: TGTGCCAGCAGCTTAGCGAGGACAGGGCGCAAAGAGGCTTTCTTT. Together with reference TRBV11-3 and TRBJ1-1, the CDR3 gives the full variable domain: EAGVVQSPRYKIIEKKQPVAFWCNPISGHNTLYWYLQNLGQGPELLIRYENEEAVDDSQLPKDRFSAERLKGVDSTLKIQPAELGDSAVYLCASSLARTGRKEAFFGQGTRLTVV.

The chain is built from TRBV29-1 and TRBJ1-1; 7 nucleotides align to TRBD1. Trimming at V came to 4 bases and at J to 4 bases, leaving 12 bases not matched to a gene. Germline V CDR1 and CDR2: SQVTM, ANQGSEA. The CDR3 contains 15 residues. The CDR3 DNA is TGCAGCGTTGCGAAGGGGGCGAATGGGGGCACTGAAGCTTTCTTT. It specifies CSVAKGANGGTEAFF.

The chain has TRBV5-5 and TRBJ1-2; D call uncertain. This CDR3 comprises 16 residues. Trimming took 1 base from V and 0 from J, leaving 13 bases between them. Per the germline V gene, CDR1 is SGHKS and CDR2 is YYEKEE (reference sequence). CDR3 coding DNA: TGTGCCAGCAGCTTGCGAGCGGGAGGGACTAACTATGGCTACACCTTC. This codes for CASSLRAGGTNYGYTF.

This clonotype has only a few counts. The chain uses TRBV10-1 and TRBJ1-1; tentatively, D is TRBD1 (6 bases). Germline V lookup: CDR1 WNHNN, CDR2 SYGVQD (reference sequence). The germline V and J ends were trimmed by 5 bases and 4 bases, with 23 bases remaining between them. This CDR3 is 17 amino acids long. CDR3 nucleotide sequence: TGCGCCAGCAGTTCACACGAACAGGGCGGATGGGTCACTGAAGCTTTCTTT. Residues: CASSSHEQGGWVTEAFF.

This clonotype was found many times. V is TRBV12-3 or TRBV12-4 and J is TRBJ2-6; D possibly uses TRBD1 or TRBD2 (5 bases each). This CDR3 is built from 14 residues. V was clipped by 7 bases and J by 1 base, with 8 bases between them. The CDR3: CASTGGSGANVLTF. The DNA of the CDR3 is TGTGCCAGCACTGGGGGATCTGGGGCCAACGTCCTGACTTTC.

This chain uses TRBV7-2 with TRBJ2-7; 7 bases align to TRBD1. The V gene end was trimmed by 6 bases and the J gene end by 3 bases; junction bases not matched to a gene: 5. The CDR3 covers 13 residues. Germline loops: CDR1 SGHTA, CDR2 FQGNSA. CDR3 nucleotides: TGTGCCAGCAGTTCGGGACAGAACTACGAGCAGTACTTC. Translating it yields CASSSGQNYEQYF.

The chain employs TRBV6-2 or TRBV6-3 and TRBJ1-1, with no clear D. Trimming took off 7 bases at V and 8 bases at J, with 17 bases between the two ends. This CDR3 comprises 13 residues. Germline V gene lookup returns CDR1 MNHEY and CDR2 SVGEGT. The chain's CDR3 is CASTTDRRLEAFF. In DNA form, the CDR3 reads TGTGCCAGCACCACCGATCGGCGGCTCGAAGCTTTCTTT.